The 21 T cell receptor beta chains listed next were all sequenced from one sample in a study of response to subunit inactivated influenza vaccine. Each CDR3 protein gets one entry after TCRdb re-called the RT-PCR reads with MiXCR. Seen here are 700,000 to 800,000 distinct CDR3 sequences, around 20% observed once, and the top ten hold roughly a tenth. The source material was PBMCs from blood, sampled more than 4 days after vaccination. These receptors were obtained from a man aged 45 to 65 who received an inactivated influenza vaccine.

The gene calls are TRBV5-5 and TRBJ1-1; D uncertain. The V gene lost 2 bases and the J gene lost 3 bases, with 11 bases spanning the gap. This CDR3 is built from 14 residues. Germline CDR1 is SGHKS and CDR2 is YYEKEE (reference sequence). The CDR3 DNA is TGTGCCAGCAGCTTTAATTCCCCGCACACTGAAGCTTTCTTT. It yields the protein CASSFNSPHTEAFF. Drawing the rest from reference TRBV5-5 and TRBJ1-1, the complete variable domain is DAGVTQSPTHLIKTRGQQVTLRCSPISGHKSVSWYQQVLGQGPQFIFQYYEKEERGRGNFPDRFSARQFPNYSSELNVNALLLGDSALYLCASSFNSPHTEAFFGQGTRLTVV.

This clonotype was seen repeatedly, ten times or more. The CDR3 here is CSAWSGGNEQFF. In nucleotides, the CDR3 is TGCAGTGCTTGGTCGGGGGGCAATGAGCAGTTCTTC. The genes are TRBV20-1 and TRBJ2-1; 7 nucleotides match TRBD2. V gave up 5 bases and J gave up 6 bases; unmatched junction bases: 4. The germline V gene has CDR1 DFQATT and CDR2 SNEGSKA (reference sequence). This CDR3 has 12 amino acids.

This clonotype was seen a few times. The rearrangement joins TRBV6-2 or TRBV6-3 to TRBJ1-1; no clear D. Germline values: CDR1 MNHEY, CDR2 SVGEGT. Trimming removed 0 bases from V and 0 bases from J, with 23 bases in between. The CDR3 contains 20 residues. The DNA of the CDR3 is TGTGCCAGCAGTTACTCGGATTATACGCAACGCGGGGTCCTGAACACTGAAGCTTTCTTT. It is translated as CASSYSDYTQRGVLNTEAFF.

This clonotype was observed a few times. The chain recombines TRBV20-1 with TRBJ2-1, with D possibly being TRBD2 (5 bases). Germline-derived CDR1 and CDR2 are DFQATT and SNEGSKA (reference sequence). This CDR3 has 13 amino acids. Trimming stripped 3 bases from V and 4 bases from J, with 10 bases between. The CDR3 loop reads CSARSGPYNEQFF. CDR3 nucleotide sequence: TGCAGTGCTAGGAGCGGTCCGTACAATGAGCAGTTCTTC.

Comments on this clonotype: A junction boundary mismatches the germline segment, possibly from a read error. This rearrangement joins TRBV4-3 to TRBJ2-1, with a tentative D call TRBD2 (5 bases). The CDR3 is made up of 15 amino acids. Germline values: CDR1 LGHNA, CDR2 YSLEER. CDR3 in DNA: TGCGCCACCAGCCAAGATAGGACTCACTTCAATGAGCAGTTCTTC. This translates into CATSQDRTHFNEQFF.

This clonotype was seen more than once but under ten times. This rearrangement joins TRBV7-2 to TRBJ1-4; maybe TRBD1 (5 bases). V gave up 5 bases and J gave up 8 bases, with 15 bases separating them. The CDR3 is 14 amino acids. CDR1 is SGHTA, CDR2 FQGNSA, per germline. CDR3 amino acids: CASSPHTGGEKLFF. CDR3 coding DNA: TGTGCCAGCAGCCCCCACACCGGGGGGGAAAAACTGTTTTTT.

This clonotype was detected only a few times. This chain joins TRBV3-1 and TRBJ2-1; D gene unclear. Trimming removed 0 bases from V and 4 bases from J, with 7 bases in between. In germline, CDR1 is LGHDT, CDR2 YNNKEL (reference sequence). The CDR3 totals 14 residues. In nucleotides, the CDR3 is TGTGCCAGCAGCCAAGACAGCCTATACAATGAGCAGTTCTTC. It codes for CASSQDSLYNEQFF.

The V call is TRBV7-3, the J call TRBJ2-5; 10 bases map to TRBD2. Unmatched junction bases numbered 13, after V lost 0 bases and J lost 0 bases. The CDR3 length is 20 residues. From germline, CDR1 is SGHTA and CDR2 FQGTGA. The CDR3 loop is CASSLTSGVSGGNYQETQYF. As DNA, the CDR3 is TGTGCCAGCAGCTTAACGTCTGGCGTTAGCGGGGGGAATTACCAAGAGACCCAGTACTTC.

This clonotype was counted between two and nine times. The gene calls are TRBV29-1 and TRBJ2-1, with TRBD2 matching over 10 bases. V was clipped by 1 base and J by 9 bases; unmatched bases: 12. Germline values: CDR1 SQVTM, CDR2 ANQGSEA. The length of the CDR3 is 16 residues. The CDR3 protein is CSVEGQAGGLMGEQFF. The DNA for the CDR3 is TGCAGCGTTGAAGGGCAAGCGGGAGGGTTGATGGGTGAGCAGTTCTTC.

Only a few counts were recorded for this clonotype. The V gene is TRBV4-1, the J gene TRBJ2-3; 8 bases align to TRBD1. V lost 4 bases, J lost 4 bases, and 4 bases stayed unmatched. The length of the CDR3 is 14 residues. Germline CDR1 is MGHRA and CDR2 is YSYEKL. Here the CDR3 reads CASSLRTGPDTQYF. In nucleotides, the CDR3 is TGCGCCAGCAGCCTACGGACAGGGCCAGATACGCAGTATTTT.

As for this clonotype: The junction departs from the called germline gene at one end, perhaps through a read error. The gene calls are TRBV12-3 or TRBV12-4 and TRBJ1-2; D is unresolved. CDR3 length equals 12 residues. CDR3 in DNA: TGTGCCAGCAGTCAATACAGCTATGGCTACACTTTC. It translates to CASSQYSYGYTF.

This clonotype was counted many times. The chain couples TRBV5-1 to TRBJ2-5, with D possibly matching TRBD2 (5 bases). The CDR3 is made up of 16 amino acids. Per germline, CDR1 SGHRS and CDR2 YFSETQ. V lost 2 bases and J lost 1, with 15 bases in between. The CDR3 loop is CASSFRGISRQETQYF. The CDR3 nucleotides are TGCGCCAGCAGCTTTCGAGGGATCTCCCGCCAAGAGACCCAGTACTTC.

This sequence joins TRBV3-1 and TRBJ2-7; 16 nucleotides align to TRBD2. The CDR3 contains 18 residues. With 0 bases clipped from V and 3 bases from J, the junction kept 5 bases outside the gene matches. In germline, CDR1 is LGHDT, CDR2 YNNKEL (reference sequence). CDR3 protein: CASSQDRGLAGGVYEQYF. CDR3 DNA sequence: TGTGCCAGCAGCCAAGATCGGGGACTAGCGGGAGGGGTCTACGAGCAGTACTTC.

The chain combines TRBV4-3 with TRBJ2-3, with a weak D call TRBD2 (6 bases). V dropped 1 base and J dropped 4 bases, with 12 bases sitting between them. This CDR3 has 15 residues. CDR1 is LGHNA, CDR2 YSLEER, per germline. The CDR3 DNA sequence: TGCGCCAGCAGCCAAGGGAGGGGAGGCCCAGATACGCAGTATTTT. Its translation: CASSQGRGGPDTQYF.

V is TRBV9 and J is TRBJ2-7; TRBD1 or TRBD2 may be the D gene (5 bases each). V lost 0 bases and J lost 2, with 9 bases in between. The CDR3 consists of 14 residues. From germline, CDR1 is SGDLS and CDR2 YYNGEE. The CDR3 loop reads CASSVDWDPYEQYF. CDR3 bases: TGTGCCAGCAGCGTAGACTGGGACCCCTACGAGCAGTACTTC.

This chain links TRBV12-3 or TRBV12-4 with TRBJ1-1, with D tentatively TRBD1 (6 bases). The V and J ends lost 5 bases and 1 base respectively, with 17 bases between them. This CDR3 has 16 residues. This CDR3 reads CASSPGTLLQNTEAFF. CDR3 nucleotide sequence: TGTGCCAGCAGTCCTGGGACACTCCTGCAGAACACTGAAGCTTTCTTT.

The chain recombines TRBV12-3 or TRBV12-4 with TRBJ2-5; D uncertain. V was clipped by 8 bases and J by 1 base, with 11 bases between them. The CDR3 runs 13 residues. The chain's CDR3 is CASSRVAQETQYF. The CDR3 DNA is TGTGCCAGCTCCCGGGTGGCCCAAGAGACCCAGTACTTC.

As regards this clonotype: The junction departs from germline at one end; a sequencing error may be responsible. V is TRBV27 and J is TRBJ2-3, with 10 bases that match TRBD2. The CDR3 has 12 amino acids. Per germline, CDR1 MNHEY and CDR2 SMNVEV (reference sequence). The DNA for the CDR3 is TGTGCCAGCAGTCGGAGCGGGGGGGCATTCCTTTTT. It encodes CASSRSGGAFLF.

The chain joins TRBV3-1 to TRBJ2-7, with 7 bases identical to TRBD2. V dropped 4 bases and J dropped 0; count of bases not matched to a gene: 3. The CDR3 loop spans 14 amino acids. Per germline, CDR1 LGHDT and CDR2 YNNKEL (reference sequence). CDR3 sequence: CASSPGEGSYEQYF. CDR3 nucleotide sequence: TGTGCCAGCAGCCCCGGGGAGGGCTCCTACGAGCAGTACTTC.

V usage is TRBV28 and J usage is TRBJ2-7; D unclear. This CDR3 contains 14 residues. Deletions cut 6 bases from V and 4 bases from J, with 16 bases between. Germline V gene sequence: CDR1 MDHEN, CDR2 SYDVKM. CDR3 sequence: CASSQPYTGYEQYF. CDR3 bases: TGTGCCAGCAGCCAACCTTACACCGGGTACGAGCAGTACTTC. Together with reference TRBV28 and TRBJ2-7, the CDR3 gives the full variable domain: DVKVTQSSRYLVKRTGEKVFLECVQDMDHENMFWYRQDPGLGLRLIYFSYDVKMKEKGDIPEGYSVSREKKERFSLILESASTNQTSMYLCASSQPYTGYEQYFGPGTRLTVT.

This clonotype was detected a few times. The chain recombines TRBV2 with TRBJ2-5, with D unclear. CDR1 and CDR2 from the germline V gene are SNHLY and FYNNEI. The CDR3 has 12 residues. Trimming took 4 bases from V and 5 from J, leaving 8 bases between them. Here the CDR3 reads CASSVNSETQYF. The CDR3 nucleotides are TGTGCCAGCAGTGTTAACTCCGAGACCCAGTACTTC.